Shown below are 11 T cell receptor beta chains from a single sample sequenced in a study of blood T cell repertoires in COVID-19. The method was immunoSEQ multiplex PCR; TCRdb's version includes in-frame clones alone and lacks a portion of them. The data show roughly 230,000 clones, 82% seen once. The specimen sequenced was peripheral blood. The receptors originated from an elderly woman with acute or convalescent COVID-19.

The chain's CDR3 is CASSQVYTSNEKLFF. The DNA for the CDR3 is TGTGCCAGCAGCCAAGTTTACACCTCTAATGAAAAACTGTTTTTT. The chain links TRBV3-1 (or the pseudogene TRBV3-2) to TRBJ1-4; unclear D gene. V lost 1 base to trimming and J lost 3 bases, with 9 bases between them. CDR1 and CDR2 (germline): LGHDT, YNNKEL (reference sequence). The CDR3 runs to 15 residues.

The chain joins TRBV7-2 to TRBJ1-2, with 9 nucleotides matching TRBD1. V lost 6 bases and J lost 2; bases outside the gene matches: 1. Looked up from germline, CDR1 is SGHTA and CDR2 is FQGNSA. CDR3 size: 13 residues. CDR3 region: CASRGQGNYGYTF. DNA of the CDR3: TGTGCCAGCAGGGGACAGGGAAACTATGGCTACACCTTC.

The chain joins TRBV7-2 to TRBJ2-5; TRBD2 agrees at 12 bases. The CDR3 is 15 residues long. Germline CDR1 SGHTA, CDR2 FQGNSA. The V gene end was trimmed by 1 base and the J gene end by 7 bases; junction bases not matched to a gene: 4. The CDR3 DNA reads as TGTGCCAGCAGCTTAGTACTAGCGGGGGGAGGGACCCAGTACTTC. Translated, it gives CASSLVLAGGGTQYF.

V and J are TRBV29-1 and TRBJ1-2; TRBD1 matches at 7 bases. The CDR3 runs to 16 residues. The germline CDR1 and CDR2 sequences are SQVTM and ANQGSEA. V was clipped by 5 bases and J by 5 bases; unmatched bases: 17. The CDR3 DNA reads TGCAGCGTTACCGATACCGACAGGGCCTTAGGGTATGGCTACACCTTC. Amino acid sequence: CSVTDTDRALGYGYTF.

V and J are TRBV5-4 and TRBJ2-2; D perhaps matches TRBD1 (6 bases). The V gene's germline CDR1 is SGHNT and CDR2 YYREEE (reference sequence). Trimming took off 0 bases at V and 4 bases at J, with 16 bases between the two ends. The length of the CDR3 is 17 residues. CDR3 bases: TGTGCCAGCAGCTTGGCCGGGACAACTGGGACCACCGGGGAGCTGTTTTTT. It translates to CASSLAGTTGTTGELFF.

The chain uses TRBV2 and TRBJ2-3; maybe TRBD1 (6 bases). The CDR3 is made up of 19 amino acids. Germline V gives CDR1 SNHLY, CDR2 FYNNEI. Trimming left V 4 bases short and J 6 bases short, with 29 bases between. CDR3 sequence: CASSVLMGASQGRRDTQYF. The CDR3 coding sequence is TGTGCCAGCAGTGTCCTGATGGGGGCATCACAGGGTCGGAGGGATACGCAGTATTTT.

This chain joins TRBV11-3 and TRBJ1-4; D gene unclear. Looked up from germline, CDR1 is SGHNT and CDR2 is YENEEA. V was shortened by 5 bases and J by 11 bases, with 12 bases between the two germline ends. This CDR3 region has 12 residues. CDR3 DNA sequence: TGTGCCAGCAGCAATCTGGGAGGGAAACTGTTTTTT. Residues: CASSNLGGKLFF.

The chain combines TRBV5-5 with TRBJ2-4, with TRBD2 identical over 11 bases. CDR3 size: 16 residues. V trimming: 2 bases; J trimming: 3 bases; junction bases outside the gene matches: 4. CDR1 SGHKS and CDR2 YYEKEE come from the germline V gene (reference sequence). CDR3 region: CASSLPSGGSKNIQYF. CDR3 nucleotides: TGTGCCAGCAGCTTACCTAGCGGGGGGAGCAAAAACATTCAGTACTTC.

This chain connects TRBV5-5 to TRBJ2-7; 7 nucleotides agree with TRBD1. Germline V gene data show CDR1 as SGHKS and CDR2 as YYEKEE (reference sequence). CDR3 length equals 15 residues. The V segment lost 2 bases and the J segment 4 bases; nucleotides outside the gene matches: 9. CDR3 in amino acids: CASSLKDRAGYEQYF. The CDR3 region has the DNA TGTGCCAGCAGCTTAAAAGACAGGGCAGGGTACGAGCAGTACTTC.

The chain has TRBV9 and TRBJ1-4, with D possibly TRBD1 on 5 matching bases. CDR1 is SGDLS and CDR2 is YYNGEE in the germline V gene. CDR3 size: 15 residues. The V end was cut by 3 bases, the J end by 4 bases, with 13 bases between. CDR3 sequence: CASSARDSNNEKLFF. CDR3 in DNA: TGTGCCAGCAGCGCCAGAGACAGTAATAATGAAAAACTGTTTTTT.

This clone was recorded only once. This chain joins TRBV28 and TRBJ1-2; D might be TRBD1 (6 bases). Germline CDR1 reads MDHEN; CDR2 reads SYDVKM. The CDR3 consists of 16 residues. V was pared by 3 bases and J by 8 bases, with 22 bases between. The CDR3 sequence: CASSLLSGAGEGGYTF. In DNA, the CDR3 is TGTGCCAGCAGTTTGCTCTCCGGGGCAGGGGAGGGAGGCTACACCTTC.